The T cell receptor (beta chain) under discussion was sequenced for a study of cytomegalovirus exposure and HLA in healthy donors. Study-wide background: Both the 120 validation repertoires and the 666 first-cohort repertoires used the same platform, as reported by a later analysis.

Sequenced by immunoSEQ multiplex PCR; TCRdb stores in-frame clones only, minus some. The sample lists roughly 80,000 clones, approximately 91% occurring once. The germline CDR1 and CDR2 sequences are SGHTA and FQGNSA. The CDR3 sequence is 13 residues long. Trimming at V came to 2 bases and at J to 7 bases, leaving 4 bases not matched to a gene. This sequence originates from a young man in good health and CMV-seronegative. The chain employs TRBV7-2 and TRBJ2-7, with 8 bases lining up with TRBD1. Sequences were obtained from PBMCs. CDR3 sequence reads: CASSLRTGGEQYF. The CDR3 bases are TGTGCCAGCAGCTTAAGAACAGGGGGAGAGCAGTACTTC.